The present T cell receptor (beta chain) was sequenced within a study of patients and donors after allogeneic stem cell transplantation. This clonotype turned up a few times. MiXCR, applied by TCRdb to the RT-PCR reads, yields one record per CDR3 protein. The table lists 900,000 to 1,000,000 distinct CDR3 sequences, roughly 17% of them singletons. Source material: blood, either unsorted or a sorted T cell fraction (not recorded which). The source of this sequence is a human donor who was either an allogeneic HSCT recipient or a stem cell or donor lymphocyte infusion donor (not recorded which). It is not recorded whose cells these are; they may come from a transplant donor.

DNA of the CDR3: TGCGCCAGCAGCCCGGGGACAGGGAACACCTACGAGCAGTACTTC. Translating gives CASSPGTGNTYEQYF. The chain employs TRBV4-3 and TRBJ2-7, with TRBD1 matching over 9 bases. CDR1 LGHNA and CDR2 YSLEER come from the germline V gene. The CDR3 has 15 residues. The V and J ends lost 4 bases and 2 bases, in that order; junction bases with no gene match: 6.